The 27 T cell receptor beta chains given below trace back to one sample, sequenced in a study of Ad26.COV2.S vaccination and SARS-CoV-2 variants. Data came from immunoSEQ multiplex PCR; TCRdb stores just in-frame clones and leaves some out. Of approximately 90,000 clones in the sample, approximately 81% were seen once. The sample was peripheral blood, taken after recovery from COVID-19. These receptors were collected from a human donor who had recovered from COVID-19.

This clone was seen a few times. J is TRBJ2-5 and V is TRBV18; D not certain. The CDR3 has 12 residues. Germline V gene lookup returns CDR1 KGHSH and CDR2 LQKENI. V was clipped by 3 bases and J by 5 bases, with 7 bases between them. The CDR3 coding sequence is TGTGCCAGCTCACCGTCGATGGAGACCCAGTACTTC. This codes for CASSPSMETQYF.

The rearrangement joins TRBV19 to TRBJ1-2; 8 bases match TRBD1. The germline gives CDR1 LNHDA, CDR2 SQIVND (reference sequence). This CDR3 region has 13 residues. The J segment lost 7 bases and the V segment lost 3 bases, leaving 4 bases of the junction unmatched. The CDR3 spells CASSIRDRRGYTF. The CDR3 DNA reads TGTGCCAGTAGTATTCGGGACAGGCGTGGCTACACCTTC.

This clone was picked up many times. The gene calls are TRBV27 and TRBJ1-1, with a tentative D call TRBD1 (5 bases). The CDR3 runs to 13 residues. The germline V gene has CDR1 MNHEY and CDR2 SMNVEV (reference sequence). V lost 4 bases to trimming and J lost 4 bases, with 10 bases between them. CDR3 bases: TGTGCCAGCAGTTCAAAAGGGGTCACTGAAGCTTTCTTT. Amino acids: CASSSKGVTEAFF.

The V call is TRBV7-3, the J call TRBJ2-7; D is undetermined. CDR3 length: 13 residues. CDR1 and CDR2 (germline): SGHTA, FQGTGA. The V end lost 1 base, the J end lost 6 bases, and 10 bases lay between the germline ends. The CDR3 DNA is TGTGCCAGCAGCTTAATGAGCCAGAGCGAGCAGTACTTC. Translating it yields CASSLMSQSEQYF.

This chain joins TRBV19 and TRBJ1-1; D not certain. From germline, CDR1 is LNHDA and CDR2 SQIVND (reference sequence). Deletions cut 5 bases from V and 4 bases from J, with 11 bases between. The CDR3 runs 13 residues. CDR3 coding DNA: TGTGCCAGTAGTGCCGGACGGGGCACTGAAGCTTTCTTT. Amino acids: CASSAGRGTEAFF.

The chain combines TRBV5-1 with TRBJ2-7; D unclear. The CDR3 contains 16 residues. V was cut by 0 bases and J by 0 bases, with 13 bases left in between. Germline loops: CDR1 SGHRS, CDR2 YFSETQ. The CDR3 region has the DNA TGCGCCAGCAGCTTGGAGGCCCTAGGTAGCTCCTACGAGCAGTACTTC. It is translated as CASSLEALGSSYEQYF.

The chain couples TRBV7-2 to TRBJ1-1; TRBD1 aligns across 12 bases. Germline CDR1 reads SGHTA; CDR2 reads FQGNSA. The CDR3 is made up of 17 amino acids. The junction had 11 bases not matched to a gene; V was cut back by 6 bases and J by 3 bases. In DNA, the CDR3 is TGTGCCAGCAGTTTGACCGGGACAGGGGGCCCTTACACTGAAGCTTTCTTT. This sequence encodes CASSLTGTGGPYTEAFF.

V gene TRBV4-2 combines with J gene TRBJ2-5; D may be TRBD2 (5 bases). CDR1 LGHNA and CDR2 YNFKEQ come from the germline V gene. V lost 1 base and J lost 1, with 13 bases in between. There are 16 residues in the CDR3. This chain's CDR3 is CASSQVDGAVQETQYF. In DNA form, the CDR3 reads TGTGCCAGCAGCCAAGTTGATGGAGCGGTCCAAGAGACCCAGTACTTC.

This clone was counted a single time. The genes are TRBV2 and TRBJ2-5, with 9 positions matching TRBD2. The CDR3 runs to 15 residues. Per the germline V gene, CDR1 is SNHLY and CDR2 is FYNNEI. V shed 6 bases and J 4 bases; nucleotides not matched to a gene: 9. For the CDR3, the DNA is TGTGCCAGCAGAAGGGAAATTAGCGGGGGAGAGACCCAGTACTTC. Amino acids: CASRREISGGETQYF. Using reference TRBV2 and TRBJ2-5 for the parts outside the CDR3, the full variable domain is EPEVTQTPSHQVTQMGQEVILRCVPISNHLYFYWYRQILGQKVEFLVSFYNNEISEKSEIFDDQFSVERPDGSNFTLKIRSTKLEDSAMYFCASRREISGGETQYFGPGTRLLVL.

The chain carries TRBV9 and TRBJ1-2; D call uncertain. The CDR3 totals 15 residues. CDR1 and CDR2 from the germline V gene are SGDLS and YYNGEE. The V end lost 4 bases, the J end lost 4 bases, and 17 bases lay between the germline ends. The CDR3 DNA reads TGTGCCAGCAGCCCCGGATCTACGGCTGTCTATGGCTACACCTTC. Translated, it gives CASSPGSTAVYGYTF.

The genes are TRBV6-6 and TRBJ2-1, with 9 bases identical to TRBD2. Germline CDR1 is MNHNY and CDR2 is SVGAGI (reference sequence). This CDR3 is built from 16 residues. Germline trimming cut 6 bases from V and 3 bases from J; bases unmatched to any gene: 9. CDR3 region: CASSGIETSGYNEQFF. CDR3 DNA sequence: TGTGCCAGCAGCGGTATTGAGACTAGCGGCTACAATGAGCAGTTCTTC.

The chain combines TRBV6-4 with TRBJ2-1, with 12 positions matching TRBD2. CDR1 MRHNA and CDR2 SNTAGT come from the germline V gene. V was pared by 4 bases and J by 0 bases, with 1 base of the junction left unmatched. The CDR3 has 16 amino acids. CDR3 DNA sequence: TGTGCCAGCAGTGTGACTAGCGGGAGCTCCTACAATGAGCAGTTCTTC. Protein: CASSVTSGSSYNEQFF.

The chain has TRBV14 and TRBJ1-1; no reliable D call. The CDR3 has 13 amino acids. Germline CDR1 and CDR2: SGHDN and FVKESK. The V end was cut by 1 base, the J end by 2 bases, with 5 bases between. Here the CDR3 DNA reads TGTGCCAGCAGCCAAGTTGGAAACACTGAAGCTTTCTTT. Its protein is CASSQVGNTEAFF.

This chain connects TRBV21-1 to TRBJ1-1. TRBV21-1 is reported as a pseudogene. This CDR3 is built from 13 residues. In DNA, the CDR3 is TGTGCCAGCAGCCAGGGGGGGGACACTGAAGCTTTCTTT. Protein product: CASSQGGDTEAFF.

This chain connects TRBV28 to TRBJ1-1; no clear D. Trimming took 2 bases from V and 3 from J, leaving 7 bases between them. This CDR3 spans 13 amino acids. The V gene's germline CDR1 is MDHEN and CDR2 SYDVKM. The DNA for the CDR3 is TGTGCCAGCAGTTTAGGGGAGTACACTGAAGCTTTCTTT. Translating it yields CASSLGEYTEAFF.

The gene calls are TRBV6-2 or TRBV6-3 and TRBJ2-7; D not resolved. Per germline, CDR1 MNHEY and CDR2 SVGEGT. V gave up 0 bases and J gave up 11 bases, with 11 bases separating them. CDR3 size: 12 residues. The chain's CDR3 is CASSYSGLTKYF. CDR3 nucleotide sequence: TGTGCCAGCAGTTACTCGGGGTTAACTAAGTACTTC.

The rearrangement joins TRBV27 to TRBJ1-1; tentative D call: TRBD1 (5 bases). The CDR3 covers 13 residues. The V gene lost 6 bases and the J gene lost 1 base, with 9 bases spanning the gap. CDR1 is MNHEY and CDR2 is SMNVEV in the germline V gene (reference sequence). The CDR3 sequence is CASSLTGNTEAFF. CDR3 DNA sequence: TGTGCCAGCAGCCTTACAGGGAACACTGAAGCTTTCTTT.

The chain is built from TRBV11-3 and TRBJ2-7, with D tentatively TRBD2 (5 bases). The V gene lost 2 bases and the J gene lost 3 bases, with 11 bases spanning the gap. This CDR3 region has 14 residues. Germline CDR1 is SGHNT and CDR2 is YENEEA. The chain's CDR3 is CASSLRAGHYEQYF. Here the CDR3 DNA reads TGTGCCAGCAGCTTACGGGCGGGCCACTACGAGCAGTACTTC.

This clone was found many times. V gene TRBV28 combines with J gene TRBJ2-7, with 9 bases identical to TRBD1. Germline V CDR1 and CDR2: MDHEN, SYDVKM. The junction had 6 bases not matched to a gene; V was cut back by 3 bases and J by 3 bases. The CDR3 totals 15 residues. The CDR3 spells CASSFPDRGDYEQYF. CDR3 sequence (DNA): TGTGCCAGCAGTTTCCCTGACAGGGGGGACTACGAGCAGTACTTC.

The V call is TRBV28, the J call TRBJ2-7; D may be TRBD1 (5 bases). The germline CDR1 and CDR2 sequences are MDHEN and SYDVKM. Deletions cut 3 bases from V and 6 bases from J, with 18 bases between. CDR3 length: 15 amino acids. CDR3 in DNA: TGTGCCAGCAGTTTTACCACCCAGGGCATCGGCGAGCAGTACTTC. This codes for CASSFTTQGIGEQYF.

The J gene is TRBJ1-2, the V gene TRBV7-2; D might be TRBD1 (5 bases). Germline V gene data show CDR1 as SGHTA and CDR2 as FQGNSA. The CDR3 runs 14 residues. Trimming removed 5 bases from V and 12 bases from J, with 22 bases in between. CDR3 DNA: TGTGCCAGCAGCCACGGGAGCGGTGAATCGGGGGACACCTTC. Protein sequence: CASSHGSGESGDTF.

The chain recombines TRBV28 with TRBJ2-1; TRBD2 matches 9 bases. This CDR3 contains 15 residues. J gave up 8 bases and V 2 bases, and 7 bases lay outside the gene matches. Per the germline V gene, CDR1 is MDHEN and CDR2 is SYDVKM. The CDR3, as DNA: TGTGCCAGCAGTTTACAGCGGGAGGAAATCGATGAGCAGTTCTTC. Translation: CASSLQREEIDEQFF.

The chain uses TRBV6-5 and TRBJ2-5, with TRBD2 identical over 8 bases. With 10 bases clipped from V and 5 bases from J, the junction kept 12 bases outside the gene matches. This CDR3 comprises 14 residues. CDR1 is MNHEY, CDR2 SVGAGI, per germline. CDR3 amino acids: CATRYPGRGETQYF. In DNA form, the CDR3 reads TGTGCCACCCGTTATCCCGGGAGGGGGGAGACCCAGTACTTC.

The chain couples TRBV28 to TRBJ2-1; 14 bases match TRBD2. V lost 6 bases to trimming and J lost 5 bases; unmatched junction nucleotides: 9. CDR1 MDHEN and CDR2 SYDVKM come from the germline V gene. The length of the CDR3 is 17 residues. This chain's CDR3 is CASRPGLAGGWDNEQFF. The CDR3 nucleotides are TGTGCCAGCAGACCCGGACTAGCGGGAGGCTGGGACAATGAGCAGTTCTTC. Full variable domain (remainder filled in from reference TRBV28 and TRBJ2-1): DVKVTQSSRYLVKRTGEKVFLECVQDMDHENMFWYRQDPGLGLRLIYFSYDVKMKEKGDIPEGYSVSREKKERFSLILESASTNQTSMYLCASRPGLAGGWDNEQFFGPGTRLTVL.

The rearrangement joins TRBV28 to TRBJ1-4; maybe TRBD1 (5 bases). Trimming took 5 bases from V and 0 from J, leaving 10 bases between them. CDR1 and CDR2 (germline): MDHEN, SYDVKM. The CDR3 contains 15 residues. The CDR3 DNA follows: TGTGCCAGCAGTGCTGGGGGACCAACTAATGAAAAACTGTTTTTT. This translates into CASSAGGPTNEKLFF.

The CDR3 DNA reads TGTGCCAGCAGTTCGACCGGGACTAGCGGGAGGGCCAAGCAGTTCTTC. This sequence encodes CASSSTGTSGRAKQFF. V usage is TRBV28 and J usage is TRBJ2-1; 16 bases map to TRBD2. Germline trimming cut 4 bases from V and 11 bases from J; bases unmatched to any gene: 8. There are 16 residues in the CDR3. The germline V gene encodes CDR1 MDHEN and CDR2 SYDVKM.

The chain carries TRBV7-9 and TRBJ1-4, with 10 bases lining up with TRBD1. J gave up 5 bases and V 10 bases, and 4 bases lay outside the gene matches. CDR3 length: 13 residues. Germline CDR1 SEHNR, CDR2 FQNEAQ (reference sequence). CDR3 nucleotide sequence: TGTGCCACTCCGGGACAGGGGAATGAAAAACTGTTTTTT. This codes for CATPGQGNEKLFF.